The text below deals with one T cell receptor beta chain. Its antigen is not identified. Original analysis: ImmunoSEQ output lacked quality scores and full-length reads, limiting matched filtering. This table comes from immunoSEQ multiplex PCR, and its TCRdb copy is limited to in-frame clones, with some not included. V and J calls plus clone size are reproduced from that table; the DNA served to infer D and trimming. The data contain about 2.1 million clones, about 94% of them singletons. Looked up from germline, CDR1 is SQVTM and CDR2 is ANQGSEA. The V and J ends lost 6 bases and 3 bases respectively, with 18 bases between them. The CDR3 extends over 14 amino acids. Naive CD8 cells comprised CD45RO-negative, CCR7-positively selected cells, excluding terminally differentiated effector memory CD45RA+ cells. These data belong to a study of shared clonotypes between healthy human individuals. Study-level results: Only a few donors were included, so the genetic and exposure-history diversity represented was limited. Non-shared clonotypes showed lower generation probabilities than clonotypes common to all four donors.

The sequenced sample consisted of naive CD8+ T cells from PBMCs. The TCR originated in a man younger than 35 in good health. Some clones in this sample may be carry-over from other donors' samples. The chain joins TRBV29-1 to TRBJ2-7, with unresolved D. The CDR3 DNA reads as TGCAGCGTGGCGACGAGCCGGACCCTCTACGAGCAGTACTTC. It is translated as CSVATSRTLYEQYF.